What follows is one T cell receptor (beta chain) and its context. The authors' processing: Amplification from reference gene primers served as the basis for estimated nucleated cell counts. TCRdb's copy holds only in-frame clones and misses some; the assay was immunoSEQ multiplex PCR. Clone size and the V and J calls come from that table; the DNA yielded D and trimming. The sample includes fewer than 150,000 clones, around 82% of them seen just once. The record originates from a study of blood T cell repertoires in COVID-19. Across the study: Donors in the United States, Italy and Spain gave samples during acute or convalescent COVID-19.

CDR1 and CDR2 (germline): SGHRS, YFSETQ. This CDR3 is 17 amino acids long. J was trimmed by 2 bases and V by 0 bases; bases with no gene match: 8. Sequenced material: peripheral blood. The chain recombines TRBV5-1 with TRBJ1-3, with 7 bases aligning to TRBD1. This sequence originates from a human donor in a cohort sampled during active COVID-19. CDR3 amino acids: CASSLGAGGFTGNTIYF. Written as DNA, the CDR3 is TGCGCCAGCAGCTTGGGGGCAGGGGGATTTACTGGAAACACCATATATTTT.